Below are 27 T cell receptor delta chains sequenced from a single sample in a study of Vδ1+ human thymocytes. Findings and limits, study-wide: Highly polyclonal TRG and TRD repertoires with Gaussian CDR3 length distributions appeared in thymus.

RNA was extracted from the cells and then reverse transcribed. CDR3 amplicons came from multiplex PCR with pooled V-gene forward and constant-region reverse primers. TCRdb re-called the multiplex PCR reads through CATT. This sample has over 45,000 delta-chain clones; about 15% occur once, and the top ten carry 0.5%. These receptors have no identified antigens. Material: Vdelta1+ gamma-delta thymocytes from the thymus. The sample's subset: FACS-sorted CD3+ TCRalphabeta- TCRVdelta1+ TCRVdelta2- thymocytes. Receptors originate from a boy in the first two years of life who had congenital heart surgery.

The chain carries TRDV1 and TRDJ1; 9 nucleotides align to TRDD2. This CDR3 comprises 21 residues. From germline, CDR1 is TSWWSYY and CDR2 QGS. V was pared by 4 bases and J by 6 bases, with 27 bases of the junction left unmatched. Here the CDR3 DNA reads TGTGCTCTTGGGGGCCCCCCCTTCCTACTTTATGGGGGTCGAAGCACGCATAAACTCATCTTT. Translated, it gives CALGGPPFLLYGGRSTHKLIF.

This chain uses TRDV1 with TRDJ1, with TRDD3 identical over 8 bases. This CDR3 is 17 amino acids long. Germline lookup yields CDR1 TSWWSYY and CDR2 QGS. J gave up 4 bases and V 3 bases, and 13 bases lay outside the gene matches. This CDR3 is CALGEPVGIRYSDKLIF. The CDR3 coding sequence is TGTGCTCTTGGGGAGCCCGTTGGGATACGCTACAGCGATAAACTCATCTTT.

V and J are TRDV1 and TRDJ1; TRDD3 aligns across 12 bases. V was clipped by 2 bases and J by 0 bases; unmatched bases: 19. The CDR3 runs 22 residues. Germline-derived CDR1 and CDR2 are TSWWSYY and QGS. CDR3 DNA: TGTGCTCTTGGGGAATGGAACCTTGTACTGGGGGATACCTCATATGACACCGATAAACTCATCTTT. It codes for CALGEWNLVLGDTSYDTDKLIF.

The chain is built from TRDV1 and TRDJ1; TRDD3 agrees at 12 bases. V shed 3 bases, J shed 10 bases, and the junction held 15 bases outside the gene matches. Germline V CDR1 and CDR2: TSWWSYY, QGS. The CDR3 is 17 amino acids. The CDR3 sequence: CALGDPSHAGGYAGLIF. As DNA, the CDR3 is TGTGCTCTTGGGGATCCTTCCCACGCTGGGGGATACGCCGGACTCATCTTT.

The rearrangement links TRDV1 to TRDJ1, with 13 positions matching TRDD3. The CDR3 runs 25 residues. V was clipped by 2 bases and J by 1 base; unmatched bases: 28. Germline values: CDR1 TSWWSYY, CDR2 QGS. The CDR3 region has the DNA TGTGCTCTTGGGGAATCTAATCACCCCTTACTGGGGGATACGGGGGACGGAAAAGGCACCGATAAACTCATCTTT. This encodes CALGESNHPLLGDTGDGKGTDKLIF.

The table lists this clone with a few counts. The rearrangement links TRDV1 to TRDJ1, with 11 nucleotides matching TRDD3. CDR1 is TSWWSYY, CDR2 QGS, per germline. The length of the CDR3 is 27 residues. V dropped 1 base and J dropped 0; count of bases not matched to a gene: 34. DNA for the CDR3: TGTGCTCTTGGGGAACCCGAGGAAGCTTCCTACCTTCCCCTGCTGGGGGATACACCCCGGTACACCGATAAACTCATCTTT. As protein: CALGEPEEASYLPLLGDTPRYTDKLIF.

In its sample, this clone was seen a few times. The chain joins TRDV1 to TRDJ1; 7 nucleotides align to TRDD3. V was clipped by 0 bases and J by 3 bases; unmatched bases: 13. The CDR3 loop spans 18 amino acids. From germline, CDR1 is TSWWSYY and CDR2 QGS. For the CDR3, the DNA is TGTGCTCTTGGGGAACTCCCTACGAATTACTGGGGCCCCGATAAACTCATCTTT. Protein sequence: CALGELPTNYWGPDKLIF.

This clone came up a few times. V and J are TRDV1 and TRDJ1; TRDD3 matches at 12 bases. The CDR3 sequence is 21 residues long. CDR1 and CDR2 from the germline V gene are TSWWSYY and QGS. V lost 0 bases to trimming and J lost 3 bases; unmatched junction nucleotides: 17. DNA of the CDR3: TGTGCTCTTGGGGAACTAGCCGTACTGGGGGATACCCGGACAACTCCCGATAAACTCATCTTT. This encodes CALGELAVLGDTRTTPDKLIF.

Judged by abundance, this clone is medium-sized. The chain joins TRAV29/DV5 to TRDJ1, with unresolved D. The CDR3 contains 11 residues. Trimming shortened V by 0 bases and J by 8 bases, and 8 bases separated the two germline ends. Germline assignment: CDR1 NSMFDY and CDR2 ISSIKDK. The CDR3 coding sequence is TGTGCAGCAAGCGATATCTGCAAACTCATCTTT. Translated: CAASDICKLIF.

The rearrangement joins TRDV3 to TRDJ1, with TRDD3 identical over 7 bases. Germline CDR1 is TVYSNPD and CDR2 is GDNSRS (reference sequence). The junction had 13 bases not matched to a gene; V was cut back by 2 bases and J by 10 bases. The CDR3 spans 13 residues. This chain's CDR3 is CAFCVRVGEGLIF. The CDR3 bases are TGTGCCTTTTGTGTGCGCGTGGGGGAAGGACTCATCTTT.

This clone was seen a handful of times. J is TRDJ1 and V is TRDV1; TRDD1 is a possible D gene (6 bases). V was shortened by 3 bases and J by 1 base, with 15 bases between the two germline ends. Germline values: CDR1 TSWWSYY, CDR2 QGS. CDR3 length: 16 residues. The CDR3 bases are TGTGCTCTTGGGGAGAAATATTCCCTGTTCACCGATAAACTCATCTTT. Protein product: CALGEKYSLFTDKLIF.

The chain is built from TRDV1 and TRDJ1; TRDD3 aligns across 8 bases. The V gene end was trimmed by 0 bases and the J gene end by 5 bases; junction bases not matched to a gene: 20. The CDR3 runs to 20 residues. Germline-derived CDR1 and CDR2 are TSWWSYY and QGS. The DNA of the CDR3 is TGTGCTCTTGGGGAACTAGTATTCGAGAGTGCGGGATACGAACCAGATAAACTCATCTTT. Translated: CALGELVFESAGYEPDKLIF.

There are a few counts of this clone. This rearrangement joins TRDV1 to TRDJ1; TRDD3 agrees at 9 bases. Germline assignment: CDR1 TSWWSYY and CDR2 QGS. This CDR3 is built from 23 residues. J lost 1 base, V lost 2 bases, and 26 bases had no gene match. CDR3 nucleotide sequence: TGTGCTCTTGGGGAATGTAGGCTGGGCTCAATAGCAAGGTGGGGGATAGTCACCGATAAACTCATCTTT. Its translation: CALGECRLGSIARWGIVTDKLIF.

The chain couples TRDV1 to TRDJ1, with D unresolved. Germline V gene lookup returns CDR1 TSWWSYY and CDR2 QGS. Trimming pared 4 bases from V and 7 bases from J, leaving 28 bases between. The CDR3 sequence is 18 residues long. CDR3: CALGVPPARHSTFTKLIF. CDR3 in DNA: TGTGCTCTTGGGGTCCCTCCCGCTAGGCATTCTACGTTCACTAAACTCATCTTT.

Only a few counts were recorded for this clone. V and J are TRDV1 and TRDJ1; D is uncertain. The CDR3 has 15 amino acids. Between the trimmed V and J ends, which lost 2 bases and 10 bases, there was a span of 20 bases. Germline CDR1 reads TSWWSYY; CDR2 reads QGS. As DNA, the CDR3 is TGTGCTCTTGGGGAAAGGTTCCCCTCCCCCATTAGACTCATCTTT. It is translated as CALGERFPSPIRLIF.

This clone showed up just a few times. This sequence joins TRDV1 and TRDJ1; 11 positions agree with TRDD3. J gave up 7 bases and V 2 bases, and 21 bases lay outside the gene matches. The CDR3 consists of 20 residues. Germline loops: CDR1 TSWWSYY, CDR2 QGS. This CDR3 reads CALGESPRVVGGYASSKLIF. The CDR3 nucleotides read TGTGCTCTTGGGGAATCCCCCAGAGTGGTTGGGGGATACGCTTCGAGTAAACTCATCTTT.

The rearrangement links TRDV1 to TRDJ1; TRDD3 agrees at 11 bases. V was clipped by 3 bases and J by 0 bases; unmatched bases: 18. Germline values: CDR1 TSWWSYY, CDR2 QGS. CDR3 length equals 21 residues. CDR3 bases: TGTGCTCTTGGGGATCACACACGGGTCGGTGGGGGATACGGGTACACCGATAAACTCATCTTT. This translates into CALGDHTRVGGGYGYTDKLIF.

V usage is TRDV1 and J usage is TRDJ1; 10 nucleotides line up with TRDD3. This CDR3 region has 15 residues. V lost 7 bases and J lost 4; bases outside the gene matches: 9. Germline lookup yields CDR1 TSWWSYY and CDR2 QGS. DNA of the CDR3: TGTGCTCTTGTGGGGGATACAAGTTTGGGCGATAAACTCATCTTT. Protein: CALVGDTSLGDKLIF.

J is TRDJ1 and V is TRDV1; D unclear. Looked up from germline, CDR1 is TSWWSYY and CDR2 is QGS. V shed 0 bases and J shed 4 bases, with 15 bases lying between them. The length of the CDR3 is 16 residues. CDR3 DNA: TGTGCTCTTGGGGAACTTCCTTTAGGTTTCCGCGATAAACTCATCTTT. It translates to CALGELPLGFRDKLIF.

This clone was detected only a few times. The chain is built from TRDV1 and TRDJ1; D possibly corresponds to TRDD3 (6 bases). In germline, CDR1 is TSWWSYY, CDR2 QGS. The CDR3 consists of 19 residues. V was trimmed by 4 bases and J by 3 bases, leaving 27 bases between them. CDR3 DNA: TGTGCTCTTGGGGCGCGAGGTATTGGGGGCCAAAGGTACGCCGATAAACTCATCTTT. Translating it yields CALGARGIGGQRYADKLIF.

Details on this clone: The sample has other DNA sequences that encode this CDR3 too. V is TRDV1 and J is TRDJ1; D not resolved. Germline V gene data show CDR1 as TSWWSYY and CDR2 as QGS. CDR3 length: 18 residues. V gave up 1 base and J gave up 1 base, with 19 bases separating them. The CDR3 coding sequence is TGTGCTCTTGGGGAACCCCCCCCCGAACTACACCCCACCGATAAACTCATCTTT. This sequence encodes CALGEPPPELHPTDKLIF.

This clone was seen more than once but under ten times. This chain links TRDV1 with TRDJ1; D is ambiguous. Germline V lookup: CDR1 TSWWSYY, CDR2 QGS. Trimming removed 5 bases at V and 9 bases at J, with 25 bases between. The CDR3 is 16 residues long. The CDR3 sequence: CALGKPQFSPRTQLIF. The CDR3 nucleotides are TGTGCTCTTGGGAAGCCTCAATTCTCCCCCCGTACTCAACTCATCTTT.

The chain combines TRDV1 with TRDJ1; 13 positions match TRDD3. The V and J ends lost 0 bases and 0 bases, in that order; junction bases with no gene match: 25. CDR3 length: 25 amino acids. The V gene's germline CDR1 is TSWWSYY and CDR2 QGS. The CDR3 DNA sequence: TGTGCTCTTGGGGAACTTCCGGCCACCCTGGGCACTGGGGGATACGGCGTAGGGTACACCGATAAACTCATCTTT. This gives the protein CALGELPATLGTGGYGVGYTDKLIF.

There are a few counts of this clone. J is TRDJ1 and V is TRDV1; 9 bases fit TRDD3. Unmatched junction bases numbered 12, after V lost 4 bases and J lost 0 bases. CDR1 and CDR2 (germline): TSWWSYY, QGS. The CDR3 contains 18 residues. For the CDR3, the DNA is TGTGCTCTTGGGGTCTCCTTGTACTGGGGGAAGTACACCGATAAACTCATCTTT. It encodes CALGVSLYWGKYTDKLIF.

This clone was found a few times. V and J are TRDV1 and TRDJ1, with 9 positions matching TRDD3. V lost 2 bases, J lost 4 bases, and 17 bases stayed unmatched. The CDR3 loop spans 19 amino acids. Germline V gene lookup returns CDR1 TSWWSYY and CDR2 QGS. This CDR3 reads CALGETPLVGDKPNDKLIF. The CDR3 DNA follows: TGTGCTCTTGGGGAAACCCCCCTAGTGGGGGATAAACCCAACGATAAACTCATCTTT.

This clone was counted between two and nine times. The genes are TRDV1 and TRDJ1; 12 bases line up with TRDD3. CDR3 length: 22 amino acids. Looked up from germline, CDR1 is TSWWSYY and CDR2 is QGS. Trimming took 2 bases from V and 3 from J; bases not matched to a gene: 22. The CDR3 is CALGEWCPIRTGGYTAADKLIF. Written as DNA, the CDR3 is TGTGCTCTTGGGGAATGGTGTCCTATCCGTACTGGGGGATACACGGCCGCCGATAAACTCATCTTT.

Only a few counts were recorded for this clone. The gene calls are TRDV1 and TRDJ1, with 13 positions matching TRDD3. The CDR3 runs to 21 residues. With 3 bases clipped from V and 4 bases from J, the junction kept 20 bases outside the gene matches. Germline V gene sequence: CDR1 TSWWSYY, CDR2 QGS. The CDR3 DNA reads as TGTGCTCTTGGGGAGTCAGGCCTTCTCCCTGACTGGGGGATACGCATCGATAAACTCATCTTT. The encoded protein is CALGESGLLPDWGIRIDKLIF.